These 11 T cell receptor beta chains originate from one sample sequenced in a study of T-cell reconstitution after alpha-beta-depleted transplantation in children. A TCRbeta library incorporating unique molecular identifiers was prepared. Each CDR3 protein is one row after TCRdb ran MiXCR on the PCR reads. Found here are around 490,000 distinct CDR3 sequences, around 10% of them singletons; the top ten hold about 15%. The material was PBMCs, mostly from graft donor cells, obtained 180 days after TCRalphabeta/CD19-depleted stem cell transplant. The receptors stem from a female patient aged 2 to 10 who had a stem cell transplant for aplastic anemia, so the T cells may come from the graft donor.

The chain has TRBV5-1 and TRBJ2-1; tentative D call: TRBD2 (5 bases). V was trimmed by 0 bases and J by 7 bases, leaving 11 bases between them. CDR3 length equals 14 residues. Germline V gene data show CDR1 as SGHRS and CDR2 as YFSETQ. The chain's CDR3 is CASSLAPRRNEQFF. CDR3 coding DNA: TGCGCCAGCAGCTTGGCCCCCAGGAGGAATGAGCAGTTCTTC. The full variable domain, rest sourced from reference TRBV5-1 and TRBJ2-1, is KAGVTQTPRYLIKTRGQQVTLSCSPISGHRSVSWYQQTPGQGLQFLFEYFSETQRNKGNFPGRFSGRQFSNSRSEMNVSTLELGDSALYLCASSLAPRRNEQFFGPGTRLTVL.

This clonotype came up a few times. The chain has TRBV20-1 and TRBJ2-4, with TRBD1 as a possible D gene (6 bases). Trimming stripped 4 bases from V and 0 bases from J, with 16 bases between. Germline values: CDR1 DFQATT, CDR2 SNEGSKA (reference sequence). CDR3 length: 16 residues. CDR3 residues: CSATHTGPVAKNIQYF. CDR3 DNA sequence: TGCAGTGCTACGCACACAGGGCCCGTAGCCAAAAACATTCAGTACTTC.

In its sample, this clonotype was seen a few times. The chain joins TRBV7-9 to TRBJ2-6; 9 bases agree with TRBD1. V lost 6 bases and J lost 3; bases outside the gene matches: 9. This CDR3 is 17 amino acids long. In germline, CDR1 is SEHNR, CDR2 FQNEAQ (reference sequence). This chain's CDR3 is CASSYPGTGNGANVLTF. The CDR3 DNA reads TGTGCCAGCAGTTACCCCGGGACAGGGAATGGGGCCAACGTCCTGACTTTC.

To note about this clonotype: This may be a read error: a much more frequent sequence differs by one nucleotide. V gene TRBV20-1 combines with J gene TRBJ2-3, with TRBD2 matching 8 bases. Per the germline V gene, CDR1 is DFQATT and CDR2 is SNEGSKA (reference sequence). CDR3 length equals 15 residues. The CDR3 reads CSARDLSGGTDTRYF. The CDR3 region has the DNA TGCAGTGCTAGAGATCTGAGCGGGGGCACAGATACGCGGTATTTT.

At least ten counts were recorded for this clonotype. The chain uses TRBV4-1 and TRBJ2-5, with D uncertain. The germline CDR1 and CDR2 sequences are MGHRA and YSYEKL. The CDR3 loop spans 14 amino acids. The V end was cut by 1 base, the J end by 5 bases, with 11 bases between. The CDR3 here is CASSQGVTKETQYF. For the CDR3, the DNA is TGCGCCAGCAGCCAAGGAGTTACGAAGGAGACCCAGTACTTC.

This sequence joins TRBV19 and TRBJ2-1; TRBD2 is a possible D gene (5 bases). The germline CDR1 and CDR2 sequences are LNHDA and SQIVND (reference sequence). The ends were cut back, 1 base at V and 8 bases at J, with 12 bases in the middle. This CDR3 region has 14 residues. The CDR3 loop reads CASSIVTRAHEQFF. The DNA of the CDR3 is TGTGCCAGTAGTATAGTAACTAGGGCCCATGAGCAGTTCTTC.

The chain combines TRBV20-1 with TRBJ2-1; maybe TRBD1 (5 bases). The CDR3 is 13 amino acids. Germline V CDR1 and CDR2: DFQATT, SNEGSKA (reference sequence). V dropped 2 bases and J dropped 2 bases, with 7 bases sitting between them. CDR3 nucleotide sequence: TGCAGTGCTAGATTGGACACCTACAATGAGCAGTTCTTC. Encoded protein: CSARLDTYNEQFF.

V is TRBV5-1 and J is TRBJ2-7; 9 positions match TRBD1. Germline-derived CDR1 and CDR2 are SGHRS and YFSETQ. The CDR3 has 15 residues. Losses at the gene ends were 4 bases for V and 1 base for J; bases not matched to a gene: 6. Written as DNA, the CDR3 is TGCGCCAGCAGCCGAGGGACAGGGATTTCCTACGAGCAGTACTTC. Amino acid sequence: CASSRGTGISYEQYF.

The CDR3 DNA reads TGTGCCAGCAACACGGACCGCTTAGTACCCCTCCACTTT. Amino acid sequence: CASNTDRLVPLHF. V usage is TRBV12-3 or TRBV12-4 and J usage is TRBJ1-6; D unclear. V lost 7 bases and J lost 12, with 16 bases in between. The CDR3 extends over 13 amino acids.

This clonotype was counted only a few times. The genes are TRBV29-1 and TRBJ1-5; 7 bases map to TRBD1. There are 15 residues in the CDR3. V was clipped by 4 bases and J by 6 bases; unmatched bases: 12. CDR1 is SQVTM, CDR2 ANQGSEA, per germline. This CDR3 reads CSVATGTRGGQPQHF. In DNA form, the CDR3 reads TGCAGCGTTGCGACAGGGACCCGTGGAGGTCAGCCCCAGCATTTT.

This clonotype was seen a handful of times. This sequence joins TRBV10-3 and TRBJ2-2; 7 nucleotides line up with TRBD1. The CDR3 contains 15 residues. The trim removed 3 bases at V and 4 bases at J, leaving 5 bases unmatched. CDR1 is ENHRY, CDR2 SYGVKD, per germline. The CDR3 spells CAISETGVGTGELFF. The CDR3 nucleotides read TGTGCCATCAGTGAAACAGGGGTCGGCACCGGGGAGCTGTTTTTT.